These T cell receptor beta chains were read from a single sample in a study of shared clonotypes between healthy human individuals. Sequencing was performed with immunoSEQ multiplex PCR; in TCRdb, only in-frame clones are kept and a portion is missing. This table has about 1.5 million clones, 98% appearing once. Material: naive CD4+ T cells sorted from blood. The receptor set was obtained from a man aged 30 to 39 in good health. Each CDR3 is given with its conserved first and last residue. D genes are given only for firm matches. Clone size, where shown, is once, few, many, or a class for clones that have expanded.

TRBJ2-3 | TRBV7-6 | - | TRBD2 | TGTGCCAGCAGCTCCCAGACTAGCGGGAGCCCAGGAGATACGCAGTATTTT | CASSSQTSGSPGDTQYF
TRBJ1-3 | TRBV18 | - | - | TGTGCCAGCCCCGGGGGCTACGGGAACTCTGGAAACACCATATATTTT | CASPGGYGNSGNTIYF
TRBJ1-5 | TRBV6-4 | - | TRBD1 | TGTGCCAGCAGTCCAGTCCGGGACAGGGTTTATGGCAATCAGCCCCAGCATTTT | CASSPVRDRVYGNQPQHF
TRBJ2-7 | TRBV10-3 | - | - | TGTGCCATCAGTGTTGCAGGGAGTTCCTACGAGCAGTACTTC | CAISVAGSSYEQYF
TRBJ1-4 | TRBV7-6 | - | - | TGTGCCAGCAGCTTTGGTCCCGGTATGGAACTGTTTTTT | CASSFGPGMELFF
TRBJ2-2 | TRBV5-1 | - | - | TGCGCCAGCACCAGGTCCCGATTTCGGGCCCCATCCTCCGGGGAGCTGTTTTTT | CASTRSRFRAPSSGELFF
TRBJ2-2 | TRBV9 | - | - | TGTGCCAGCAGCGTAGGAACTGCCGGGGAGCTGTTTTTT | CASSVGTAGELFF
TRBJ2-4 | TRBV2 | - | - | TGTGCCAGCAGGGAGGGGGCTGACAAAAACATTCAGTACTTC | CASREGADKNIQYF
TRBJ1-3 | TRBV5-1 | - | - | TGCGCCAGCAGCTTATCAGGGTCTGGAAACACCATATATTTT | CASSLSGSGNTIYF
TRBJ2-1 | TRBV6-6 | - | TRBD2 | TGTGCCAGCAGTGTGGGACTAGCGGGGATAAATGAGCAGTTCTTC | CASSVGLAGINEQFF
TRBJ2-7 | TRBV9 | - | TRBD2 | TGTGCCAGCAGCGTAGCCGGGACTAGCGTAGGCGAGCAGTACTTC | CASSVAGTSVGEQYF
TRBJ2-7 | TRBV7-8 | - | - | TGTGCCAGCAGCTACTTCCCTTGGGGGTTGGACTTC | CASSYFPWGLDF
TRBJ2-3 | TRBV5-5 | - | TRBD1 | TGTGCCATAGGGGACAGACTCACAGATACGCAGTATTTT | CAIGDRLTDTQYF
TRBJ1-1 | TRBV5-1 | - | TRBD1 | TGCGCCAGCACCTCCGGGACAGGGGTGCTAAACACTGAAGCTTTCTTT | CASTSGTGVLNTEAFF
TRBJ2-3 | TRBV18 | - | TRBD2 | TGTGCCAGCTCACCACGACGGGAGGGTGATACGCAGTATTTT | CASSPRREGDTQYF
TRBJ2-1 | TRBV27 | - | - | TGTGCCAGCAGTTCCCACGGGGACTCCTACAATGAGCAGTTCTTC | CASSSHGDSYNEQFF
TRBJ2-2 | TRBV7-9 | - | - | TGTGCCAGCAGCTTAGCGGGGGCCAACACCGGGGAGCTGTTTTTT | CASSLAGANTGELFF
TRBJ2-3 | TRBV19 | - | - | TGTGCCAGTAGTACTCGGGCCCATGAGGGGGATACGCAGTATTTT | CASSTRAHEGDTQYF
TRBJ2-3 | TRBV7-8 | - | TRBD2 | TGTGCCAGCAGCTTCTTACTAGCGGACACAGATACGCAGTATTTT | CASSFLLADTDTQYF
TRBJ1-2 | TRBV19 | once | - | TGTGCCAGTATGAGTCCAGGGGAGCGCTATGGCTACACCTTC | CASMSPGERYGYTF
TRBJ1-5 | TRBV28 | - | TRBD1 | TGTGCCAGCAGTTCGGGACAGTATCAGCCCCAGCATTTT | CASSSGQYQPQHF
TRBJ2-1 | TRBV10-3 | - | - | TGTGCCATCAGTGAAGTCAGAGAGCAGTTCTTC | CAISEVREQFF
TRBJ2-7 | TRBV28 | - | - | TGTGCCAGCAGTTATTTGGGAAGGTCGACCCCCTACGAGCAGTACTTC | CASSYLGRSTPYEQYF
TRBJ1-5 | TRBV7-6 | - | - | TGTGCCAGCAGCCTAACACATCATCTCGGGAATCAGCCCCAGCATTTT | CASSLTHHLGNQPQHF
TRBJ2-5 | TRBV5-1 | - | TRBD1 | TGCGCCAGCAGCGCAGCCGGGACAGGGGAAGAGACCCAGTACTTC | CASSAAGTGEETQYF
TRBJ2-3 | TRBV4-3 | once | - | TGCGCCAGCAGCGTCGGGTGGGGGGTGACAGATACGCAGTATTTT | CASSVGWGVTDTQYF
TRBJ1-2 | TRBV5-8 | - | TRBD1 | TGTGCCAGCAGCTTGAAGAGGGACAGATTTTCTAACTATGGCTACACCTTC | CASSLKRDRFSNYGYTF
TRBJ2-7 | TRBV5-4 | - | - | TGTGCCAGCAGCTTGATGGCCGAGCAGTACTTC | CASSLMAEQYF
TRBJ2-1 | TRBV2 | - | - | TGTGCCAGCAATCCAGGGTGGGGGGATGAGCAGTTCTTC | CASNPGWGDEQFF
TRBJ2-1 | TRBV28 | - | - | TGTGCCAGCAGTTTCCACAATGAGCAGTTCTTC | CASSFHNEQFF
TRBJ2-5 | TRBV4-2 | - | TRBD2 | TGTGCCAGCAGCCAAGAACTAGCGGCGGTTAAAGAGACCCAGTACTTC | CASSQELAAVKETQYF
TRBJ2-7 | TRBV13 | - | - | TGTGCCAGCAGCCCCTTAAGGCGCGTCGAAGAGCAGTACTTC | CASSPLRRVEEQYF
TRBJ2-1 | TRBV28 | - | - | TGTGCCAGCAGTTTACTGTCCGGGGGCGATGAGCAGTTCTTC | CASSLLSGGDEQFF
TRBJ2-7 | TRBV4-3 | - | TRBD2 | TGCGCCAGCTCGTTTTCGGCGGGAGGCAGGGGCTACGAGCAGTACTTC | CASSFSAGGRGYEQYF
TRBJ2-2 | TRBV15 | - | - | TGTGCCACCAGCAGAGGCAGAATCCTTACCGGGGAGCTGTTTTTT | CATSRGRILTGELFF